This T cell receptor (beta chain) came from a study of OX40 agonist ivuxolimab in advanced cancers. Regarding the study as a whole: Averaged across samples, CD8+ T cells carried more expanded clones than CD4+ did.

Germline V gene lookup returns CDR1 SGHTA and CDR2 FQGNSA. This CDR3 has 17 amino acids. The ends lost 5 bases at V and 2 bases at J; junction bases unmatched: 10. As concerns this clone: What it binds is unknown.

Profiling relied on immunoSEQ multiplex PCR, and the TCRdb table lists in-frame clones only, not all of them. The table has roughly 120,000 clones, around 90% seen once. The receptor was derived from an adult with an advanced solid tumor such as melanoma, head and neck, liver or kidney cancer. J is TRBJ2-1 and V is TRBV7-2; TRBD2 matches 9 bases. The sequencing used CD4+ or CD8+ T cells sorted from blood, collected in a trial of the OX40 agonist ivuxolimab. Written as DNA, the CDR3 is TGTGCCAGCAGCAAGTACTCCTCTAGCGGGACCTACAATGAGCAGTTCTTC. Its translation is CASSKYSSSGTYNEQFF.